This T cell receptor beta chain was identified during a study of T cell changes during pregnancy in multiple sclerosis. This table comes from immunoSEQ multiplex PCR, and its TCRdb copy is limited to in-frame clones, with some not included. The table shows 25,000 to 40,000 clones, with about nine tenths occurring only once. The germline V gene encodes CDR1 SGDLS and CDR2 YYNGEE. Trimming took 3 bases from V and 4 from J; bases not matched to a gene: 14. The CDR3 is 18 amino acids. This TCR derives from a female donor in good health, enrolled as a control in a pregnancy study. The sequenced sample was CD8+ T cells from peripheral blood mononuclear cells, obtained in the second trimester of pregnancy. The chain carries TRBV9 and TRBJ1-1; 11 bases map to TRBD1. The CDR3 coding sequence is TGTGCCAGCAGCGGGAATCGGGACAGGGGGGACGTAGGCACTGAAGCTTTCTTT. Protein product: CASSGNRDRGDVGTEAFF.